This TCR beta chain was profiled in a study of T-cell memory formation after mild COVID-19. General study points: Among CD4+ contracting clones, most were CM and EM, and CD8+ ones EMRA.

5'RACE with constant-segment primers built TCRalpha and TCRbeta cDNA libraries with UMIs. From the 5' RACE reads, TCRdb called clonotypes with MiXCR, one entry per CDR3 protein. The table includes almost 250,000 distinct CDR3 sequences, less than 20% detected once. Of note for this clonotype: The target antigen is unknown.

CDR1 and CDR2 (germline): SEHNR, FQNEAQ (reference sequence). Trimming pared 4 bases from V and 1 base from J, leaving 13 bases between. The CDR3 loop spans 15 amino acids. The sequence was collected from an adult woman who had mild COVID-19 (a few samples of this study predate the infection). Cell type and time point are not known. Material for sequencing was PBMCs or a T cell subset sorted from them (not recorded which). This chain joins TRBV7-9 and TRBJ1-2; a possible D gene is TRBD1 (6 bases). This CDR3 is CASSSVGRGNYGYTF. CDR3 bases: TGTGCCAGCAGCTCGGTCGGCAGGGGTAACTATGGCTACACCTTC. Supplemented by reference TRBV7-9 and TRBJ1-2, the full variable domain reads DTGVSQNPRHKITKRGQNVTFRCDPISEHNRLYWYRQTLGQGPEFLTYFQNEAQLEKSRLLSDRFSAERPKGSFSTLEIQRTEQGDSAMYLCASSSVGRGNYGYTFGSGTRLTVV.